This is a list of T cell receptor beta chains from one sample in a study of technical replicates of blood from several donors. Clones were read by immunoSEQ multiplex PCR, and TCRdb kept only the in-frame ones, dropping some. The sample has tens of thousands of clones, roughly four fifths seen once; the top ten hold around 4%. Sequenced sample: PBMCs. These receptors were taken from a human donor in good health. Some clones in this sample may be carry-over from other donors' samples. Both conserved end residues are part of each CDR3. A D gene is named only where the DNA matches it firmly. Expanded clones are given a class, and other clones once, few, many or no size at all.

d_gene: TRBD2; abundance: -; j_gene: TRBJ2-7; v_gene: TRBV28; CDR3aa: CASSLRTSGGLSYEQYF; CDR3nt: TGTGCCAGCAGTTTACGGACTAGCGGGGGCCTTTCCTACGAGCAGTACTTC
d_gene: -; abundance: -; j_gene: TRBJ1-1; v_gene: TRBV7-8; CDR3aa: CASSLGQIEAFF; CDR3nt: TGTGCCAGCAGCTTAGGACAGATTGAAGCTTTCTTT
d_gene: TRBD1; abundance: -; j_gene: TRBJ1-2; v_gene: TRBV2; CDR3aa: CASSEMLQGAFGSYGYTF; CDR3nt: TGTGCCAGCAGTGAAATGCTACAGGGGGCTTTTGGTAGCTATGGCTACACCTTC
d_gene: -; abundance: few; j_gene: TRBJ1-6; v_gene: TRBV6-5; CDR3aa: CASSDRSSYNSPLHF; CDR3nt: TGTGCCAGCAGCGACAGAAGCTCCTATAATTCACCCCTCCACTTT
d_gene: -; abundance: -; j_gene: TRBJ1-1; v_gene: TRBV27; CDR3aa: CASSPLRGEAFF; CDR3nt: TGTGCCAGCAGCCCCCTTAGGGGTGAAGCTTTCTTT
d_gene: TRBD1; abundance: -; j_gene: TRBJ1-2; v_gene: TRBV11-2; CDR3aa: CASSPGQANYGYTF; CDR3nt: TGTGCCAGCAGCCCGGGACAGGCAAACTATGGCTACACCTTC
d_gene: -; abundance: once; j_gene: TRBJ1-2; v_gene: TRBV6-5; CDR3aa: CASADTNYGYTF; CDR3nt: TGTGCCAGCGCCGACACCAACTATGGCTACACCTTC
d_gene: TRBD1; abundance: -; j_gene: TRBJ1-5; v_gene: TRBV6-1; CDR3aa: CASSDGLFGQGINQPQHF; CDR3nt: TGTGCCAGCAGTGATGGGTTGTTCGGACAGGGGATCAATCAGCCCCAGCATTTT
d_gene: -; abundance: -; j_gene: TRBJ2-3; v_gene: TRBV30; CDR3aa: CAWSPPWAVFTDTQYF; CDR3nt: TGTGCCTGGAGTCCTCCTTGGGCAGTTTTCACAGATACGCAGTATTTT
d_gene: -; abundance: -; j_gene: TRBJ1-3; v_gene: TRBV7-2; CDR3aa: CASRIGGHSGNTIYF; CDR3nt: TGTGCCAGCAGGATTGGGGGCCACTCTGGAAACACCATATATTTT
d_gene: -; abundance: -; j_gene: TRBJ2-3; v_gene: TRBV4-1; CDR3aa: CASSPIRQGGADTQYF; CDR3nt: TGCGCCAGCAGCCCTATTAGACAGGGAGGTGCAGATACGCAGTATTTT
d_gene: TRBD1; abundance: -; j_gene: TRBJ1-1; v_gene: TRBV7-9; CDR3aa: CASSFLSRGRTEAFF; CDR3nt: TGTGCCAGCAGCTTCCTTAGCAGGGGGAGAACTGAAGCTTTCTTT
d_gene: -; abundance: -; j_gene: TRBJ1-1; v_gene: TRBV27; CDR3aa: CASGWEAIEAFF; CDR3nt: TGTGCCAGCGGATGGGAGGCAATAGAAGCTTTCTTT
d_gene: -; abundance: -; j_gene: TRBJ1-5; v_gene: TRBV5-4; CDR3aa: CASSLGGQSNQPQHF; CDR3nt: TGTGCCAGCAGCCTGGGGGGCCAAAGCAATCAGCCCCAGCATTTT
d_gene: -; abundance: -; j_gene: TRBJ2-2; v_gene: TRBV28; CDR3aa: CASSSPKSLAGAGELFF; CDR3nt: TGTGCCAGCAGTTCCCCAAAGTCGTTGGCAGGGGCCGGGGAGCTGTTTTTT
d_gene: TRBD1; abundance: -; j_gene: TRBJ1-4; v_gene: TRBV5-1; CDR3aa: CASSRQGTANEKLFF; CDR3nt: TGCGCCAGCAGCCGACAGGGTACCGCTAATGAAAAACTGTTTTTT
d_gene: TRBD1; abundance: -; j_gene: TRBJ1-5; v_gene: TRBV30; CDR3aa: CAWSEGQINQPQHF; CDR3nt: TGTGCCTGGAGTGAGGGACAGATCAATCAGCCCCAGCATTTT
d_gene: -; abundance: few; j_gene: TRBJ1-1; v_gene: TRBV5-1; CDR3aa: CASSPQGGVTEAFF; CDR3nt: TGCGCCAGCAGCCCACAGGGCGGTGTCACTGAAGCTTTCTTT
d_gene: TRBD2; abundance: -; j_gene: TRBJ2-7; v_gene: TRBV7-2; CDR3aa: CASSGSSGTREQYF; CDR3nt: TGTGCCAGCAGCGGTAGTAGCGGGACCCGCGAGCAGTACTTC
d_gene: -; abundance: -; j_gene: TRBJ2-3; v_gene: TRBV30; CDR3aa: CAWREPGTGDTQYF; CDR3nt: TGTGCCTGGAGGGAACCCGGGACTGGAGATACGCAGTATTTT
d_gene: TRBD1; abundance: once; j_gene: TRBJ1-6; v_gene: TRBV6-5; CDR3aa: CATRQGSNSPLHF; CDR3nt: TGTGCCACCCGACAGGGTAGTAATTCACCCCTCCACTTT
d_gene: -; abundance: -; j_gene: TRBJ2-2; v_gene: TRBV11-2; CDR3aa: CASSIVATTVGELFF; CDR3nt: TGTGCCAGCAGCATAGTAGCGACTACGGTCGGGGAGCTGTTTTTT
d_gene: TRBD2; abundance: -; j_gene: TRBJ2-5; v_gene: TRBV5-6; CDR3aa: CASSWGTSGPGGAQYF; CDR3nt: TGTGCCAGCAGCTGGGGTACTAGCGGGCCGGGTGGGGCCCAGTACTTC
d_gene: -; abundance: once; j_gene: TRBJ2-1; v_gene: TRBV6-5; CDR3aa: CASSSPSSYNEQFF; CDR3nt: TGTGCCAGCAGTTCTCCCAGCTCCTACAATGAGCAGTTCTTC
d_gene: -; abundance: -; j_gene: TRBJ2-7; v_gene: TRBV12-1; CDR3aa: CASSFGGSRYEQYF; CDR3nt: TGTGCCAGCAGCTTTGGGGGCAGCCGCTACGAGCAGTACTTC
d_gene: -; abundance: -; j_gene: TRBJ2-7; v_gene: TRBV27; CDR3aa: CASTNRGIYEQYF; CDR3nt: TGTGCCAGCACTAACCGGGGTATCTACGAGCAGTACTTC
d_gene: TRBD1; abundance: many; j_gene: TRBJ1-6; v_gene: TRBV30; CDR3aa: CAWSSDRVPYNSPLHF; CDR3nt: TGTGCCTGGAGTTCGGACAGGGTCCCCTATAATTCACCCCTCCACTTT
d_gene: -; abundance: few; j_gene: TRBJ1-2; v_gene: TRBV5-6; CDR3aa: CASSLNSLNGIYGYTF; CDR3nt: TGTGCCAGCAGCTTAAACAGCCTCAACGGCATTTATGGCTACACCTTC
d_gene: TRBD2; abundance: once; j_gene: TRBJ2-7; v_gene: TRBV4-3; CDR3aa: CASSQLAGGSYEQYF; CDR3nt: TGCGCCAGCAGCCAACTAGCGGGGGGCTCCTACGAGCAGTACTTC
d_gene: TRBD1; abundance: -; j_gene: TRBJ2-3; v_gene: TRBV7-2; CDR3aa: CASSRTGSTDTQYF; CDR3nt: TGTGCCAGCAGCAGGACAGGAAGCACAGATACGCAGTATTTT
d_gene: TRBD1; abundance: -; j_gene: TRBJ1-6; v_gene: TRBV10-3; CDR3aa: CAIKGDRVHNSPLHF; CDR3nt: TGTGCCATCAAAGGGGACAGGGTGCATAATTCACCCCTCCACTTT
d_gene: TRBD1; abundance: -; j_gene: TRBJ2-4; v_gene: TRBV5-1; CDR3aa: CASSPLVAGGTKNIQYF; CDR3nt: TGCGCCAGCAGCCCACTGGTGGCAGGGGGTACTAAAAACATTCAGTACTTC
d_gene: TRBD2; abundance: -; j_gene: TRBJ2-5; v_gene: TRBV7-2; CDR3aa: CASNPSGRARETQYF; CDR3nt: TGTGCCAGCAACCCTAGCGGGAGGGCAAGGGAGACCCAGTACTTC
d_gene: -; abundance: -; j_gene: TRBJ1-5; v_gene: TRBV10-3; CDR3aa: CAISIEGDNQPQHF; CDR3nt: TGTGCCATCAGTATAGAGGGGGATAATCAGCCCCAGCATTTT
d_gene: -; abundance: -; j_gene: TRBJ2-5; v_gene: TRBV7-2; CDR3aa: CASGRGARQETQYF; CDR3nt: TGTGCCAGCGGCCGGGGGGCCCGACAAGAGACCCAGTACTTC
d_gene: -; abundance: once; j_gene: TRBJ2-2; v_gene: TRBV6-5; CDR3aa: CASSYTGNTGELFF; CDR3nt: TGTGCCAGCAGTTACACAGGGAACACCGGGGAGCTGTTTTTT
d_gene: -; abundance: -; j_gene: TRBJ2-2; v_gene: TRBV29-1; CDR3aa: CSVAEVGELFF; CDR3nt: TGCAGCGTTGCGGAGGTCGGGGAGCTGTTTTTT
d_gene: -; abundance: -; j_gene: TRBJ1-4; v_gene: TRBV7-2; CDR3aa: CASSLGQTGTNEKLFF; CDR3nt: TGTGCCAGCAGCTTAGGGCAGACAGGCACCAATGAAAAACTGTTTTTT
d_gene: -; abundance: -; j_gene: TRBJ2-7; v_gene: TRBV6-1; CDR3aa: CASSGGTGGPSGRLSYEQYF; CDR3nt: TGTGCCAGCAGTGGAGGGACAGGGGGCCCTAGCGGGAGGCTCTCCTACGAGCAGTACTTC
d_gene: TRBD1; abundance: -; j_gene: TRBJ2-7; v_gene: TRBV4-1; CDR3aa: CASSQARGLDEQYF; CDR3nt: TGCGCCAGCAGCCAAGCAAGGGGGCTCGACGAGCAGTACTTC
d_gene: -; abundance: -; j_gene: TRBJ2-7; v_gene: TRBV5-6; CDR3aa: CASSLERGEYEQYF; CDR3nt: TGTGCCAGCAGCTTGGAAAGGGGCGAATACGAGCAGTACTTC
d_gene: -; abundance: few; j_gene: TRBJ1-2; v_gene: TRBV5-4; CDR3aa: CASSLEQGSNYGYTF; CDR3nt: TGTGCCAGCAGCTTGGAACAGGGCTCTAACTATGGCTACACCTTC
d_gene: -; abundance: -; j_gene: TRBJ2-3; v_gene: TRBV4-3; CDR3aa: CASSPRSSGQTPDTQYF; CDR3nt: TGCGCCAGCAGCCCCCGTAGTAGCGGACAAACCCCAGATACGCAGTATTTT
d_gene: TRBD2; abundance: few; j_gene: TRBJ2-1; v_gene: TRBV15; CDR3aa: CATSPHRTSGYYNEQFF; CDR3nt: TGTGCCACCAGCCCTCATCGGACTAGCGGATACTACAATGAGCAGTTCTTC
d_gene: TRBD2; abundance: -; j_gene: TRBJ2-1; v_gene: TRBV5-4; CDR3aa: CASSLGGGSTYNEQFF; CDR3nt: TGTGCCAGCAGCTTGGGCGGGGGGTCGACCTACAATGAGCAGTTCTTC